The 10 T cell receptor beta chains given below trace back to one sample, sequenced in a study of shared clonotypes between healthy human individuals. Assay used: immunoSEQ multiplex PCR; TCRdb lists only in-frame clones, some missing. Found here are about 380,000 clones, 95% to 97% of them singletons; the top ten hold approximately 0.32%. Material: memory CD8+ T cells sorted from blood. This sample's subset: CD45RO+ cells pooled with CCR7-negative TemRA cells. The receptors here all came from a young man in good health.

The J gene is TRBJ2-6, the V gene TRBV5-1; D may be TRBD1 or TRBD2 (6 bases each). CDR1 SGHRS and CDR2 YFSETQ come from the germline V gene. The V end lost 2 bases, the J end lost 4 bases, and 10 bases lay between the germline ends. The CDR3 spans 15 residues. CDR3 bases: TGCGCCAGCAGCTTAGGGGGGACCGGGGCCAACGTCCTGACTTTC. The encoded protein is CASSLGGTGANVLTF. The full variable domain, in which reference TRBV5-1 and TRBJ2-6 provide the parts outside the CDR3, is KAGVTQTPRYLIKTRGQQVTLSCSPISGHRSVSWYQQTPGQGLQFLFEYFSETQRNKGNFPGRFSGRQFSNSRSEMNVSTLELGDSALYLCASSLGGTGANVLTFGAGSRLTVL.

The J gene is TRBJ2-7, the V gene TRBV6-4, with D possibly being TRBD1 or TRBD2 (5 bases each). Germline CDR1 MRHNA, CDR2 SNTAGT. There are 12 residues in the CDR3. Trimming took off 11 bases at V and 2 bases at J, with 13 bases between the two ends. In DNA form, the CDR3 reads TGTGCCGCCCGGGACGCCACCTACGAGCAGTACTTC. This encodes CAARDATYEQYF.

The gene calls are TRBV10-1 and TRBJ2-3; D not certain. This CDR3 spans 15 amino acids. The germline V gene has CDR1 WNHNN and CDR2 SYGVQD (reference sequence). Trimming took 5 bases from V and 4 from J, leaving 16 bases between them. This CDR3 is CASSSDGCPPDTQYF. CDR3 nucleotides: TGCGCCAGCAGTTCGGACGGTTGTCCTCCAGATACGCAGTATTTT.

This sequence joins TRBV10-2 and TRBJ2-4; TRBD2 is a possible D gene (5 bases). This CDR3 comprises 15 residues. CDR1 WSHSY and CDR2 SAAADI come from the germline V gene. V shed 3 bases and J shed 0 bases, with 9 bases lying between them. CDR3 nucleotides: TGCGCCAGCAGTGAAGTCGGACTAGCCAAAAACATTCAGTACTTC. Protein sequence: CASSEVGLAKNIQYF.

V is TRBV7-2 and J is TRBJ2-3; the match to TRBD2 covers 8 bases. Losses at the gene ends were 0 bases for V and 6 bases for J; bases not matched to a gene: 26. This CDR3 spans 22 amino acids. Germline V CDR1 and CDR2: SGHTA, FQGNSA. The CDR3 sequence: CASSLALFGGPRAGESYDTQYF. The CDR3 DNA reads TGTGCCAGCAGCTTAGCTCTTTTCGGGGGCCCTAGAGCGGGAGAGTCCTACGATACGCAGTATTTT.

Comments on this clone: Other DNA sequences in this specimen translate into the identical CDR3. The chain links TRBV27 to TRBJ1-3; D may be TRBD1 (5 bases). The V gene's germline CDR1 is MNHEY and CDR2 SMNVEV (reference sequence). The length of the CDR3 is 14 residues. Trimming cost V 3 bases and J 4 bases, with 10 bases left between them. CDR3 amino acids: CASSLGGSGNTIYF. The DNA of the CDR3 is TGTGCCAGCAGTTTGGGGGGATCGGGAAACACCATATATTTT.

The J gene is TRBJ2-3, the V gene TRBV9; a weak D match, TRBD2 (6 bases). Trimming cost V 3 bases and J 3 bases, with 8 bases left between them. The CDR3 loop spans 13 amino acids. Germline values: CDR1 SGDLS, CDR2 YYNGEE. The CDR3 spells CASSARGTDTQYF. The CDR3 coding sequence is TGTGCCAGCAGCGCCCGGGGGACAGATACGCAGTATTTT. Based on the CDR3 plus reference TRBV9 and TRBJ2-3, the full variable domain is DSGVTQTPKHLITATGQRVTLRCSPRSGDLSVYWYQQSLDQGLQFLIQYYNGEERAKGNILERFSAQQFPDLHSELNLSSLELGDSALYFCASSARGTDTQYFGPGTRLTVL.

The genes are TRBV5-1 and TRBJ2-3, with TRBD2 matching 7 bases. This CDR3 has 13 amino acids. Looked up from germline, CDR1 is SGHRS and CDR2 is YFSETQ. V lost 4 bases, J lost 6 bases, and 5 bases stayed unmatched. CDR3 loop: CASSPGLVDTQYF. In DNA form, the CDR3 reads TGCGCCAGCAGCCCCGGACTAGTCGATACGCAGTATTTT. The full variable domain, rest sourced from reference TRBV5-1 and TRBJ2-3, is KAGVTQTPRYLIKTRGQQVTLSCSPISGHRSVSWYQQTPGQGLQFLFEYFSETQRNKGNFPGRFSGRQFSNSRSEMNVSTLELGDSALYLCASSPGLVDTQYFGPGTRLTVL.

V gene TRBV6-6 combines with J gene TRBJ2-1; D tentatively reads TRBD1 or TRBD2 (7 bases each). Per germline, CDR1 MNHNY and CDR2 SVGAGI (reference sequence). The CDR3 totals 14 residues. Trimming stripped 3 bases from V and 9 bases from J, with 15 bases between. CDR3 sequence: CASSYYQGGGEQFF. CDR3 nucleotides: TGTGCCAGCAGTTATTACCAGGGGGGGGGTGAGCAGTTCTTC.

This clone appeared a single time. The rearrangement links TRBV11-2 to TRBJ2-2; D ambiguous. V lost 5 bases and J lost 5, with 9 bases in between. Germline values: CDR1 SGHAT, CDR2 FQNNGV. This CDR3 contains 13 residues. CDR3 loop: CASSHLRTGELFF. CDR3 nucleotide sequence: TGTGCCAGCAGCCACCTCCGGACCGGGGAGCTGTTTTTT.